One sample yielded the 15 T cell receptor beta chains listed below, sequenced in a study of blood T cell repertoires in COVID-19. Profiled with immunoSEQ multiplex PCR; TCRdb holds only in-frame clones, not every one. The sample shows hundreds of thousands of clones, around 87% of them seen only once. Sequenced: peripheral blood. The receptors stem from a woman in her fifties or sixties with COVID-19, enrolled during active disease.

This chain connects TRBV11-2 to TRBJ2-5; 8 bases are a match to TRBD2. In germline, CDR1 is SGHAT, CDR2 FQNNGV. Trimming cost V 5 bases and J 2 bases; bases outside gene matches: 7. The CDR3 spans 15 residues. The CDR3 is CASSPAGAGQETQYF. In nucleotides, the CDR3 is TGTGCCAGCAGCCCAGCGGGGGCGGGGCAAGAGACCCAGTACTTC.

This rearrangement joins TRBV5-1 to TRBJ2-1, with D hard to call. The CDR3 sequence is 13 residues long. Trimming took off 1 base at V and 4 bases at J, with 6 bases between the two ends. The germline CDR1 and CDR2 sequences are SGHRS and YFSETQ. DNA of the CDR3: TGCGCCAGCAGCTTGCCCGGGTACAATGAGCAGTTCTTC. It codes for CASSLPGYNEQFF.

The rearrangement links TRBV4-1 to TRBJ2-7; 7 bases are shared with TRBD2. Per the germline V gene, CDR1 is MGHRA and CDR2 is YSYEKL. V lost 3 bases and J lost 2; bases outside the gene matches: 4. CDR3 length equals 14 residues. The CDR3 DNA sequence: TGCGCCAGCAGCCACAGCGGGATCACCTACGAGCAGTACTTC. Its protein product is CASSHSGITYEQYF.

The chain's CDR3 is CATTTGTSGRASYNEQFF. The CDR3 DNA sequence: TGTGCCACCACAACCGGGACTAGCGGGAGGGCCTCCTACAATGAGCAGTTCTTC. V and J are TRBV24-1 and TRBJ2-1; 16 bases match TRBD2. This CDR3 is 18 amino acids long. Looked up from germline, CDR1 is KGHDR and CDR2 is SFDVKD. V was pared by 8 bases and J by 0 bases, with 6 bases of the junction left unmatched.

The chain couples TRBV3-1 (or the pseudogene TRBV3-2) to TRBJ2-5; tentative D call: TRBD2 (5 bases). Between the trimmed V and J ends, which lost 1 base and 8 bases, there was a span of 23 bases. This CDR3 is built from 17 residues. Germline CDR1 and CDR2: LGHDT and YNNKEL (reference sequence). The CDR3 region is CASSQVLFGGQSETQYF. In nucleotides, the CDR3 is TGTGCCAGCAGCCAAGTCCTTTTCGGAGGCCAGTCGGAAACCCAGTACTTC.

The genes are TRBV11-2 and TRBJ2-7; 9 positions agree with TRBD1. CDR1 SGHAT and CDR2 FQNNGV come from the germline V gene. V lost 6 bases, J lost 2 bases, and 8 bases stayed unmatched. The length of the CDR3 is 15 residues. For the CDR3, the DNA is TGTGCCAGCAGTCGGACCGGGACAGGGACCTACGAGCAGTACTTC. Its translation is CASSRTGTGTYEQYF.

This clone showed up just once. The V call is TRBV15, the J call TRBJ2-5; D ambiguous. The CDR3 is made up of 14 amino acids. V dropped 0 bases and J dropped 2 bases, with 7 bases sitting between them. Germline-derived CDR1 and CDR2 are LNHNV and YYDKDF (reference sequence). Here the CDR3 DNA reads TGTGCCACCAGCAGAGATCAGGCTCAAGAGACCCAGTACTTC. This sequence encodes CATSRDQAQETQYF.

The CDR3 sequence: CASSREQGALLGYEQYF. In DNA, the CDR3 is TGTGCCAGCTCAAGGGAACAGGGGGCCCTATTGGGCTACGAGCAGTACTTC. The chain links TRBV18 to TRBJ2-7; 9 bases are shared with TRBD1. Losses at the gene ends were 5 bases for V and 3 bases for J; bases not matched to a gene: 14. The CDR3 is 17 residues long. The germline gives CDR1 KGHSH, CDR2 LQKENI.

The genes are TRBV19 and TRBJ2-3; weak D call: TRBD2 (6 bases). In germline, CDR1 is LNHDA, CDR2 SQIVND (reference sequence). There are 15 residues in the CDR3. With 2 bases removed from V and 3 bases from J, the gap between germline ends came to 12 bases. The CDR3: CASSITGDGTDTQYF. The CDR3 nucleotides read TGTGCCAGTAGTATAACGGGGGATGGGACAGATACGCAGTATTTT.

The rearrangement links TRBV5-1 to TRBJ1-1; 10 nucleotides agree with TRBD1. From germline, CDR1 is SGHRS and CDR2 YFSETQ. V was clipped by 0 bases and J by 7 bases; unmatched bases: 0. The CDR3 spans 13 residues. CDR3 DNA sequence: TGCGCCAGCAGCTTGGGGACAGGGGGTGAAGCTTTCTTT. This encodes CASSLGTGGEAFF.

The chain recombines TRBV5-1 with TRBJ1-2; no clear D gene. CDR1 and CDR2 from the germline V gene are SGHRS and YFSETQ. The germline V and J ends were trimmed by 2 bases and 4 bases, with 6 bases remaining between them. This CDR3 spans 12 amino acids. Here the CDR3 DNA reads TGCGCCAGCAGCTTCGACTCCTATGGCTACACCTTC. It codes for CASSFDSYGYTF. Full variable domain (missing parts from reference TRBV5-1 and TRBJ1-2): KAGVTQTPRYLIKTRGQQVTLSCSPISGHRSVSWYQQTPGQGLQFLFEYFSETQRNKGNFPGRFSGRQFSNSRSEMNVSTLELGDSALYLCASSFDSYGYTFGSGTRLTVV.

The chain combines TRBV18 with TRBJ1-2; D is possibly TRBD1 (5 bases). Germline-derived CDR1 and CDR2 are KGHSH and LQKENI. V was clipped by 2 bases and J by 6 bases, with 19 bases between them. This CDR3 has 16 amino acids. Here the CDR3 reads CASSPTRGREGHGYTF. Written as DNA, the CDR3 is TGTGCCAGCTCACCAACCCGGGGCAGGGAGGGCCATGGCTACACCTTC.

The chain employs TRBV27 and TRBJ2-3; D remains unclear. The V end lost 4 bases, the J end lost 8 bases, and 10 bases lay between the germline ends. Germline CDR1 is MNHEY and CDR2 is SMNVEV (reference sequence). There are 12 residues in the CDR3. The CDR3 DNA reads as TGTGCCAGCAGTTCGGGTACCGCTACGCAGTATTTT. Encoded protein: CASSSGTATQYF.

The chain is built from TRBV24-1 and TRBJ2-7; D unclear. Germline V lookup: CDR1 KGHDR, CDR2 SFDVKD. The germline V and J ends were trimmed by 4 bases and 4 bases, with 10 bases remaining between them. CDR3 length equals 13 residues. CDR3 amino acids: CATSDPTGYEQYF. DNA for the CDR3: TGTGCCACCAGTGACCCTACGGGTTACGAGCAGTACTTC.

This clone was picked up a small number of times. V gene TRBV5-1 combines with J gene TRBJ1-6, with D perhaps TRBD1 (6 bases). CDR3 length equals 14 residues. In germline, CDR1 is SGHRS, CDR2 YFSETQ. V was cut by 4 bases and J by 7 bases, with 12 bases left in between. The CDR3 loop is CASSISGENSPLHF. The CDR3 nucleotides are TGCGCCAGCAGCATCTCAGGGGAAAATTCACCCCTCCACTTT.